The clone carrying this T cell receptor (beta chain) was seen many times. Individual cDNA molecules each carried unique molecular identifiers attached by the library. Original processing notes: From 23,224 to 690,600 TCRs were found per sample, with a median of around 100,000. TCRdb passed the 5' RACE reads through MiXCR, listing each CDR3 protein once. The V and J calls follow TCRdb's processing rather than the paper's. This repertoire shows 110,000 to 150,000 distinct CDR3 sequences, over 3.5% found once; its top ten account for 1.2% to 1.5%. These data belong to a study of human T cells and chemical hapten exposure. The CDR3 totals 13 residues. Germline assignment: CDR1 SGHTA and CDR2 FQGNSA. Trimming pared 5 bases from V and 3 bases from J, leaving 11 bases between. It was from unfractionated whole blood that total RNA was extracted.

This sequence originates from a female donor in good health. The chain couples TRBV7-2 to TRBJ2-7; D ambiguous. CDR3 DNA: TGTGCCAGCAGCGCCCAACTCAGCTACGAGCAGTACTTC. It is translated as CASSAQLSYEQYF. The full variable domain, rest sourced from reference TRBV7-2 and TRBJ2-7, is GAGVSQSPSNKVTEKGKDVELRCDPISGHTALYWYRQSLGQGLEFLIYFQGNSAPDKSGLPSDRFSAERTGGSVSTLTIQRTQQEDSAVYLCASSAQLSYEQYFGPGTRLTVT.